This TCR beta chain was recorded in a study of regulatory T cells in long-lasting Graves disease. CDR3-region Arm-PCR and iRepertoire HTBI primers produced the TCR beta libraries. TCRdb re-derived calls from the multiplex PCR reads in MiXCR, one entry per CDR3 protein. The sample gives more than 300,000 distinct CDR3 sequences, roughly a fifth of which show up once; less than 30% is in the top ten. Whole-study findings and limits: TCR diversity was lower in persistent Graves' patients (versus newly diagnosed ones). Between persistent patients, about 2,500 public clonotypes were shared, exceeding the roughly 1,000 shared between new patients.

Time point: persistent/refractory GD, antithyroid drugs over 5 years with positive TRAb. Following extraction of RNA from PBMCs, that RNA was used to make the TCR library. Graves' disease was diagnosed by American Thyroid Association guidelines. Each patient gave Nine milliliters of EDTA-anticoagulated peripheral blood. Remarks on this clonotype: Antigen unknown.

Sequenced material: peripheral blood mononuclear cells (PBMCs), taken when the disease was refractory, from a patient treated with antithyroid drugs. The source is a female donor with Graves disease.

CDR3 nucleotide sequence: TGCGCCAGCACAACGAACAGCCAATCCTACGAGCAGTACTTC. This encodes CASTTNSQSYEQYF. The gene calls are TRBV5-1 and TRBJ2-7, with unresolved D. The CDR3 is 14 amino acids. V was cut by 6 bases and J by 1 base, with 14 bases left in between. Per germline, CDR1 SGHRS and CDR2 YFSETQ.